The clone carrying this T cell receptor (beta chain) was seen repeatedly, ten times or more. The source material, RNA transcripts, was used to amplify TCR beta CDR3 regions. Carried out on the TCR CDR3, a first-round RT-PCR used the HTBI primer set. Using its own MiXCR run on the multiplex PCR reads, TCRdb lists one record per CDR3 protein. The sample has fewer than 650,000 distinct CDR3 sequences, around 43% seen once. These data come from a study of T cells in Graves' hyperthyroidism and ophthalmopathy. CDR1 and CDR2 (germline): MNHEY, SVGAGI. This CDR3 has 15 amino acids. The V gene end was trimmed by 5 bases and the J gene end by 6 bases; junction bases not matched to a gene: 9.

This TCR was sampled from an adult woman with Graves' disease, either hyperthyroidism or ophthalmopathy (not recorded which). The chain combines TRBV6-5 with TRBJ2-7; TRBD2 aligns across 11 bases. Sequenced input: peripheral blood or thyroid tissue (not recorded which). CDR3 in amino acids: CASSHLTSGSFEQYF. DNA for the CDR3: TGTGCCAGCAGTCACCTCACTAGCGGGAGCTTCGAGCAGTACTTC.